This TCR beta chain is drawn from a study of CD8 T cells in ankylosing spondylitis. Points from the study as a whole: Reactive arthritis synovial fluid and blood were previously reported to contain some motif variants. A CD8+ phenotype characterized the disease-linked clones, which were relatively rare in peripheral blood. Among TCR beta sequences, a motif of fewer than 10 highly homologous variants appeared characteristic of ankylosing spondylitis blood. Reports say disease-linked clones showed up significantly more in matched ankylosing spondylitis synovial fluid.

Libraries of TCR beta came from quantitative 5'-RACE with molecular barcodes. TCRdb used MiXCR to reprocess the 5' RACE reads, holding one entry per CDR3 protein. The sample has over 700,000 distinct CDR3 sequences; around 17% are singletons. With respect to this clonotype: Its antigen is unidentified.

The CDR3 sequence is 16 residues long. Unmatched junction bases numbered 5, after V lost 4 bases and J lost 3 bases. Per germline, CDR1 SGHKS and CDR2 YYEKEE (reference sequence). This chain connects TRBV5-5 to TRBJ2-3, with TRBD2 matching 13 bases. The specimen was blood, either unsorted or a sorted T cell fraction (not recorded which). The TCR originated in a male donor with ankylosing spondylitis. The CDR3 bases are TGTGCCAGCAGCACCGGACTAGCGGGAGTTACAGATACGCAGTATTTT. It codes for CASSTGLAGVTDTQYF.